The 20 T cell receptor beta chains reported below all come from one sample, sequenced in a study of T cell responses to AZD1222 COVID-19 vaccine. The repertoire was sequenced with immunoSEQ multiplex PCR; TCRdb's copy has only in-frame clones and lacks some. The table has over 90,000 clones, about 85% seen once. The sequences come from peripheral blood, collected on day 0 of AZD1222 vaccination. These receptors were obtained from an adult in good health.

This clone was seen more than once but under ten times. The V gene is TRBV6-2 or TRBV6-3, the J gene TRBJ2-5; 10 nucleotides match TRBD2. Germline V gene data show CDR1 as MNHEY and CDR2 as SVGEGT. The CDR3 spans 17 residues. With 0 bases clipped from V and 4 bases from J, the junction kept 8 bases outside the gene matches. Written as DNA, the CDR3 is TGTGCCAGCAGTTACTCTTTTAGCGGGAGGCGTGGAGAGACCCAGTACTTC. It is translated as CASSYSFSGRRGETQYF.

The sample holds one count of this clone. The V call is TRBV25-1, the J call TRBJ1-5, with a weak D call TRBD1 (6 bases). The CDR3 is 13 amino acids. Trimming removed 5 bases from V and 7 bases from J, with 12 bases in between. Germline CDR1 is MGHDK and CDR2 is SYGVNS. The CDR3 DNA reads as TGTGCCAGCAGTACACAGGGTGAACAGCCCCAGCATTTT. Translating gives CASSTQGEQPQHF.

The J gene is TRBJ1-3, the V gene TRBV6-5, with 8 bases lining up with TRBD1. V lost 7 bases to trimming and J lost 2 bases; unmatched junction nucleotides: 4. There are 14 residues in the CDR3. Germline V CDR1 and CDR2: MNHEY, SVGAGI. CDR3 in amino acids: CASIQTGAGNTIYF. The CDR3 DNA reads TGTGCCAGCATACAGACAGGGGCTGGAAACACCATATATTTT.

This clone has just one count. This sequence joins TRBV6-5 and TRBJ2-3; 9 positions match TRBD1. This CDR3 comprises 15 residues. V shed 6 bases, J shed 4 bases, and the junction held 8 bases outside the gene matches. Germline V gene data show CDR1 as MNHEY and CDR2 as SVGAGI. The CDR3 reads CASRLQGARSDTQYF. As DNA, the CDR3 is TGTGCCAGCAGATTACAGGGGGCCCGGTCAGATACGCAGTATTTT.

This chain uses TRBV27 with TRBJ2-1; 10 bases align to TRBD2. The junction had 12 bases not matched to a gene; V was cut back by 6 bases and J by 4 bases. This CDR3 contains 17 residues. CDR1 and CDR2 from the germline V gene are MNHEY and SMNVEV (reference sequence). The CDR3 sequence: CASSPWSLAGAYNEQFF. Here the CDR3 DNA reads TGTGCCAGCAGCCCTTGGAGCCTAGCGGGGGCTTACAATGAGCAGTTCTTC.

The chain recombines TRBV5-4 with TRBJ1-1; D gene ambiguous. This CDR3 is 13 amino acids long. Trimming left V 0 bases short and J 4 bases short, with 7 bases between. CDR1 is SGHNT, CDR2 YYREEE, per germline (reference sequence). The CDR3 DNA follows: TGTGCCAGCAGCTTGGCGTCCTTCACTGAAGCTTTCTTT. Protein sequence: CASSLASFTEAFF.

The rearrangement joins TRBV9 to TRBJ1-1; D remains ambiguous. There are 15 residues in the CDR3. The germline V gene has CDR1 SGDLS and CDR2 YYNGEE. The V end was cut by 2 bases, the J end by 0 bases, with 11 bases between. The CDR3 sequence is CASSVQTSMNTEAFF. CDR3 DNA sequence: TGTGCCAGCAGCGTCCAGACAAGCATGAACACTGAAGCTTTCTTT.

V gene TRBV30 combines with J gene TRBJ1-5, with 8 bases matching TRBD1. Trimming cost V 2 bases and J 6 bases; bases outside gene matches: 9. Germline V gives CDR1 GTSNPN, CDR2 SVGIG (reference sequence). The CDR3 spans 15 residues. This chain's CDR3 is CAWSRRDRIGQPQHF. The CDR3 DNA follows: TGTGCCTGGAGTAGGAGGGACAGGATCGGTCAGCCCCAGCATTTT.

This clone was seen just once. The V call is TRBV4-3, the J call TRBJ2-3; TRBD1 agrees at 9 bases. Looked up from germline, CDR1 is LGHNA and CDR2 is YSLEER. Trimming removed 4 bases from V and 1 base from J; junction bases left unmatched: 6. CDR3 length: 16 amino acids. CDR3 in amino acids: CASSPNRQGGTDTQYF. For the CDR3, the DNA is TGCGCCAGCAGCCCGAACCGACAGGGGGGCACAGATACGCAGTATTTT.

This clone was counted only a few times. The chain uses TRBV5-6 and TRBJ1-2, with D perhaps matching TRBD1 (6 bases). CDR1 is SGHDT, CDR2 YYEEEE, per germline. Trimming left V 3 bases short and J 4 bases short, with 22 bases between. This CDR3 comprises 17 residues. CDR3 loop: CASSYGTNTPQAYGYTF. In DNA form, the CDR3 reads TGTGCCAGCAGCTATGGGACAAATACCCCACAGGCCTATGGCTACACCTTC.

V and J are TRBV6-5 and TRBJ2-7, with TRBD1 matching over 7 bases. The V and J ends lost 4 bases and 2 bases, in that order; junction bases with no gene match: 11. Germline CDR1 MNHEY, CDR2 SVGAGI. The CDR3 is 16 amino acids. CDR3 in amino acids: CASSSDGTALTYEQYF. The CDR3 DNA sequence: TGTGCCAGCAGTTCCGATGGGACAGCCCTTACCTACGAGCAGTACTTC.

The chain has TRBV25-1 and TRBJ2-3; 8 positions match TRBD2. V trimming: 5 bases; J trimming: 5 bases; junction bases outside the gene matches: 12. CDR1 and CDR2 from the germline V gene are MGHDK and SYGVNS. The CDR3 has 16 residues. CDR3 in amino acids: CASSLSRGLDVDTQYF. DNA for the CDR3: TGTGCCAGCAGTTTATCTCGGGGACTAGATGTAGATACGCAGTATTTT.

There are a few counts of this clone. This rearrangement joins TRBV2 to TRBJ1-2; 8 bases are a match to TRBD1. The CDR3 sequence is 16 residues long. The V gene's germline CDR1 is SNHLY and CDR2 FYNNEI. V shed 7 bases, J shed 7 bases, and the junction held 17 bases outside the gene matches. Here the CDR3 DNA reads TGTGCCAGCAAGCGGGGGTGGGGACAGGTTTTGCTTGGCTACACCTTC. Protein sequence: CASKRGWGQVLLGYTF.

This rearrangement joins TRBV27 to TRBJ1-5; D perhaps matches TRBD1 (5 bases). Deletions cut 2 bases from V and 2 bases from J, with 10 bases between. The CDR3 totals 15 residues. Germline CDR1 reads MNHEY; CDR2 reads SMNVEV (reference sequence). In nucleotides, the CDR3 is TGTGCCAGCAGTTTAGCAGGGAAAGGCAATCAGCCCCAGCATTTT. Residues: CASSLAGKGNQPQHF.

The V and J genes are TRBV30 and TRBJ1-1; no firm D call. Germline loops: CDR1 GTSNPN, CDR2 SVGIG (reference sequence). The CDR3 totals 13 residues. V lost 2 bases to trimming and J lost 1 base, with 8 bases between them. CDR3 protein: CAWSFDTNTEAFF. CDR3 bases: TGTGCCTGGAGTTTTGACACGAACACTGAAGCTTTCTTT.

DNA for the CDR3: TGTGCCAGCAGCTCGTCCCTACCGGGACAAGGGGAGCTGTTTTTT. Amino acids: CASSSSLPGQGELFF. The chain uses TRBV5-4 and TRBJ2-2, with D tentatively TRBD1 (6 bases). There are 15 residues in the CDR3. The germline gives CDR1 SGHNT, CDR2 YYREEE (reference sequence). Trimming stripped 3 bases from V and 8 bases from J, with 17 bases between. Full variable domain (rest looked up from reference TRBV5-4 and TRBJ2-2): ETGVTQSPTHLIKTRGQQVTLRCSSQSGHNTVSWYQQALGQGPQFIFQYYREEENGRGNFPPRFSGLQFPNYSSELNVNALELDDSALYLCASSSSLPGQGELFFGEGSRLTVL.

For this clone: One end of the junction fails to match germline, which may point to a read error. The chain links TRBV6-4 to TRBJ1-1; tentative D call: TRBD1 (5 bases). Germline V gene sequence: CDR1 MRHNA, CDR2 SNTAGT. CDR3 size: 17 residues. In DNA, the CDR3 is TGTGCCAGCAGTTACAGAAATCCGGGACCGGTGAAAACTGAAGCTTTCTTT. Its translation: CASSYRNPGPVKTEAFF.

CDR3: CASSLYRDYNSPLHF. The CDR3 DNA reads as TGTGCCAGCAGTTTATACAGGGACTATAATTCACCCCTCCACTTT. This chain joins TRBV6-2 or TRBV6-3 and TRBJ1-6; perhaps TRBD1 as D (6 bases). V dropped 4 bases and J dropped 3 bases, with 10 bases sitting between them. Germline loops: CDR1 MNHEY, CDR2 SVGEGT. CDR3 length equals 15 residues.

V and J are TRBV30 and TRBJ1-4; TRBD1 is a possible D gene (5 bases). This CDR3 comprises 13 residues. CDR1 GTSNPN and CDR2 SVGIG come from the germline V gene (reference sequence). V was cut by 1 base and J by 8 bases, with 11 bases left in between. The DNA for the CDR3 is TGTGCCTGGAGTGCAGGGCCCAACGAAAAACTGTTTTTT. Translation gives CAWSAGPNEKLFF.

The chain employs TRBV16 and TRBJ1-2, with D unresolved. Germline CDR1 is KGHSY and CDR2 is FQNENV. Trimming pared 0 bases from V and 0 bases from J, leaving 11 bases between. The CDR3 spans 16 residues. The CDR3 here is CASSQSIALTNYGYTF. CDR3 DNA sequence: TGTGCCAGCAGCCAATCGATAGCACTAACTAACTATGGCTACACCTTC.